The 4 T cell receptor beta chains below all came from one sample that was sequenced in a study of blood T cell dynamics during melanoma immunotherapy. Sequenced by immunoSEQ multiplex PCR; TCRdb stores in-frame clones only, minus some. This sample has thousands of clones, with 88% found just once. The time point was: week 3, after first cycle of checkpoint inhibitor. The specimen was blood, collected from a patient treated with checkpoint blockade. These receptors all come from a human donor with melanoma.

The chain is built from TRBV30 and TRBJ1-6, with a weak D call TRBD1 (5 bases). The V gene lost 3 bases and the J gene lost 13 bases, with 13 bases spanning the gap. CDR1 is GTSNPN and CDR2 is SVGIG in the germline V gene (reference sequence). This CDR3 contains 12 residues. The CDR3, as DNA: TGTGCCTGGAGCCCACACCGGGACCCCCTCCACTTT. Translating it yields CAWSPHRDPLHF.

The rearrangement links TRBV6-5 to TRBJ2-7, with D perhaps TRBD2 (5 bases). This CDR3 is built from 16 residues. The ends were cut back, 2 bases at V and 4 bases at J, with 18 bases in the middle. Per germline, CDR1 MNHEY and CDR2 SVGAGI. CDR3 region: CASSYRYPGKGYEQYF. CDR3 nucleotides: TGTGCCAGCAGTTACCGGTACCCGGGGAAAGGATACGAGCAGTACTTC.

The V gene is TRBV19, the J gene TRBJ1-1; 10 nucleotides align to TRBD1. The CDR3 totals 15 residues. The J segment lost 8 bases and the V segment lost 4 bases, leaving 10 bases of the junction unmatched. CDR1 is LNHDA and CDR2 is SQIVND in the germline V gene (reference sequence). The CDR3 nucleotides are TGTGCCAGTAGTAGCCCGGGACAGGGGAAGAGGGAAGCTTTCTTT. This encodes CASSSPGQGKREAFF. Looking up the rest from reference TRBV19 and TRBJ1-1 gives the full variable domain: DGGITQSPKYLFRKEGQNVTLSCEQNLNHDAMYWYRQDPGQGLRLIYYSQIVNDFQKGDIAEGYSVSREKKESFPLTVTSAQKNPTAFYLCASSSPGQGKREAFFGQGTRLTVV.

This chain connects TRBV5-5 to TRBJ1-1, with 9 nucleotides matching TRBD1. The trim removed 5 bases at V and 4 bases at J, leaving 3 bases unmatched. Germline lookup yields CDR1 SGHKS and CDR2 YYEKEE (reference sequence). The CDR3 has 13 amino acids. CDR3 DNA sequence: TGTGCCAGCAGTTTGACAGGGGGCACTGAAGCTTTCTTT. Protein product: CASSLTGGTEAFF.